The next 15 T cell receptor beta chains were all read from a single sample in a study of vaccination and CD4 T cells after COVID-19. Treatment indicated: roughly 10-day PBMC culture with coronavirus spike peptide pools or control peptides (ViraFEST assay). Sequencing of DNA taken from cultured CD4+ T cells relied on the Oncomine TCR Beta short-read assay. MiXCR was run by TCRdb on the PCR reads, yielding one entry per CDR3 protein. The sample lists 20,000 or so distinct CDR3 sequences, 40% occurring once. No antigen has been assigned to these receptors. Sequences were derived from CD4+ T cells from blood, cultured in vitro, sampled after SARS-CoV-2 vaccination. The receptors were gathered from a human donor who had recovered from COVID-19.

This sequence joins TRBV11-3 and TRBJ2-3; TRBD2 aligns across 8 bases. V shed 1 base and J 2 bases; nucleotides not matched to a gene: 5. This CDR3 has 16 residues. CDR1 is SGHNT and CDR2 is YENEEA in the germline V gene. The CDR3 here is CASSLGLAGITDTQYF. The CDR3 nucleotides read TGTGCCAGCAGCTTAGGCCTAGCGGGTATCACAGATACGCAGTATTTT.

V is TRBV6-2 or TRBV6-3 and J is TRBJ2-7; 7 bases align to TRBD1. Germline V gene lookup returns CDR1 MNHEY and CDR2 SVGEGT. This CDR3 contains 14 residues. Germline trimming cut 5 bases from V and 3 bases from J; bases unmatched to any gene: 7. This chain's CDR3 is CASSPRDRYYEQYF. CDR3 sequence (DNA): TGTGCCAGCAGTCCCCGGGACAGATACTACGAGCAGTACTTC.

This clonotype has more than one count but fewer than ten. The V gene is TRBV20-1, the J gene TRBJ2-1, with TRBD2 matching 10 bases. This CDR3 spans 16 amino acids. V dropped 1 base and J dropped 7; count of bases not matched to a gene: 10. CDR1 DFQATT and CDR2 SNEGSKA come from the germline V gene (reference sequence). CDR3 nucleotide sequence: TGCAGTGCTAGAGCAAAAAGCGGGAGGGGCTTAAATGAGCAGTTCTTC. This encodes CSARAKSGRGLNEQFF.

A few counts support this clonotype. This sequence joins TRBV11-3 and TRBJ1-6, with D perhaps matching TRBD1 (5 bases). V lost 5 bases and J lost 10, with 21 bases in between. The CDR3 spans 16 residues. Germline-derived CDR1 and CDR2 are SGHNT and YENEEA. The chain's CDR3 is CASSPTGARSNSPLHF. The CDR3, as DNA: TGTGCCAGCAGCCCCACCGGGGCTAGGAGTAACTCACCCCTCCACTTT.

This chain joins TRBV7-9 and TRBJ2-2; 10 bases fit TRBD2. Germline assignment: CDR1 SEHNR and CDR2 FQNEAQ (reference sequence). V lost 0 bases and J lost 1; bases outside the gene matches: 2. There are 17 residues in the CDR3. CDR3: CASSLALAGENTGELFF. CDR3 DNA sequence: TGTGCCAGCAGCTTAGCGCTAGCGGGGGAGAACACCGGGGAGCTGTTTTTT.

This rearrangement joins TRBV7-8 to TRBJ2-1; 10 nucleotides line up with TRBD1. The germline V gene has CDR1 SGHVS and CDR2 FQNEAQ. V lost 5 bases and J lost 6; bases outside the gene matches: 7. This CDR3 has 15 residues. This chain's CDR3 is CASSIRDRGFNEQFF. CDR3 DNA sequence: TGTGCCAGCAGCATCCGGGACAGGGGCTTCAATGAGCAGTTCTTC.

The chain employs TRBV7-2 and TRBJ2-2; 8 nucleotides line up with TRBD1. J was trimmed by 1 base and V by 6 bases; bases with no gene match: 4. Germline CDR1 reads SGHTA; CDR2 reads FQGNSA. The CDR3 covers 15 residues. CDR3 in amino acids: CASRPGTGNTGELFF. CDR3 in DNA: TGTGCCAGCAGACCCGGGACAGGGAACACCGGGGAGCTGTTTTTT.

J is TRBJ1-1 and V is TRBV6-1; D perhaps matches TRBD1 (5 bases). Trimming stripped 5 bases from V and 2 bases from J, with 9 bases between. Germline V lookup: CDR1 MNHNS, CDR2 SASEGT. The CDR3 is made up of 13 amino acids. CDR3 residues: CASSPQGNTEAFF. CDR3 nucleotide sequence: TGTGCCAGCAGTCCGCAGGGTAACACTGAAGCTTTCTTT.

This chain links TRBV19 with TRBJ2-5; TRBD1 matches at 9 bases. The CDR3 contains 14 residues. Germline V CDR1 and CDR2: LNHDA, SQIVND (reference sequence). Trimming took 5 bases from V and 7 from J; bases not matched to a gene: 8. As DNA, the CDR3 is TGTGCCAGTAGTCCTGGGACAGGGACCGGGACCCAGTACTTC. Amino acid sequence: CASSPGTGTGTQYF.

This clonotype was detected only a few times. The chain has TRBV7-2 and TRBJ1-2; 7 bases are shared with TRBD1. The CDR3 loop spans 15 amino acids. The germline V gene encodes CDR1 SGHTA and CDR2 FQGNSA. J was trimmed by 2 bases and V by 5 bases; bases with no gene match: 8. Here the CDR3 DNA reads TGTGCCAGCAGCAACTCCGGGACAGAGAACTATGGCTACACCTTC. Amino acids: CASSNSGTENYGYTF.

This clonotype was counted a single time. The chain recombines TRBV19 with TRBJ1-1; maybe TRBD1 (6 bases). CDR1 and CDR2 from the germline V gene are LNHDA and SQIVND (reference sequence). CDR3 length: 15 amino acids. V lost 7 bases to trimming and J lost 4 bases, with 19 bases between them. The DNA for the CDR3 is TGTGCCAGTATCAAACGACGGGGGGCATCCACTGAAGCTTTCTTT. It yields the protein CASIKRRGASTEAFF. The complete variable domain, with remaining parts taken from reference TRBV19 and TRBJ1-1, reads DGGITQSPKYLFRKEGQNVTLSCEQNLNHDAMYWYRQDPGQGLRLIYYSQIVNDFQKGDIAEGYSVSREKKESFPLTVTSAQKNPTAFYLCASIKRRGASTEAFFGQGTRLTVV.

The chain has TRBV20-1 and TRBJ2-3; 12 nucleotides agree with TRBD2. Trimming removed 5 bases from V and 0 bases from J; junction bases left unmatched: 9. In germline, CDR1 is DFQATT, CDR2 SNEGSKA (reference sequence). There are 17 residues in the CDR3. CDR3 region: CSAFTSGRTSSTDTQYF. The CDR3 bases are TGCAGTGCTTTTACTAGCGGGAGGACATCTAGCACAGATACGCAGTATTTT.

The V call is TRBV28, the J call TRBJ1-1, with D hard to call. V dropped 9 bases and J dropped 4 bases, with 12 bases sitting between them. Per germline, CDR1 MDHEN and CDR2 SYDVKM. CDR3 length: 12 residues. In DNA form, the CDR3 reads TGTGCCAGTCAAGTAGGGATCACTGAAGCTTTCTTT. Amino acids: CASQVGITEAFF.

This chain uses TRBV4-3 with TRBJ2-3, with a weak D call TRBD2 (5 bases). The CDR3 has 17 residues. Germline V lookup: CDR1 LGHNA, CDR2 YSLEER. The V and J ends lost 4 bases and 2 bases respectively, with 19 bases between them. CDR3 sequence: CASSPKNYERNTDTQYF. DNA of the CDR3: TGCGCCAGCAGCCCAAAGAATTACGAGCGGAACACAGATACGCAGTATTTT.

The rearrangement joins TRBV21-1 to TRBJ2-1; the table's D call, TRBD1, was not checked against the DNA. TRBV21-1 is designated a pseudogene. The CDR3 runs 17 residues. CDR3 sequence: CASSTHHWDRGGNEQFF. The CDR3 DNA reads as TGTGCCAGCAGCACCCATCACTGGGACAGGGGGGGCAATGAGCAGTTCTTC.